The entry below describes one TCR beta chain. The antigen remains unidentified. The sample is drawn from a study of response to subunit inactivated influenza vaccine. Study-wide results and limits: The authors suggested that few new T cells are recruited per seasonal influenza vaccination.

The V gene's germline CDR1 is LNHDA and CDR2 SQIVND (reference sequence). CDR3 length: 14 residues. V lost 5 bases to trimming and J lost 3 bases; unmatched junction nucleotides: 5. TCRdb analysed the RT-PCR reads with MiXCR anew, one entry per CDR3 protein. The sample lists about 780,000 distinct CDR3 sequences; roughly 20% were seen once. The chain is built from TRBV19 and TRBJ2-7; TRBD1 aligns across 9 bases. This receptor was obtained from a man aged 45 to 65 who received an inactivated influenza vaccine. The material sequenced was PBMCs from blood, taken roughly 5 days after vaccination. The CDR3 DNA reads TGTGCCAGTAGTGAAGGACAGGGGAACTACGAGCAGTACTTC. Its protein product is CASSEGQGNYEQYF.